Each of the 10 T cell receptor beta chains below was sequenced from the same sample in a study of tumor-infiltrating lymphocytes in oesophageal squamous cell carcinoma. TCRdb re-derived calls from the PCR reads in MiXCR, one entry per CDR3 protein. The table lists around 12,000 distinct CDR3 sequences, approximately 50% of them singletons, with 42% in the top ten. The sequenced sample was esophageal tumor tissue. Receptors originate from a female donor with esophageal squamous cell carcinoma.

This clonotype is medium-sized by share. The rearrangement links TRBV7-3 to TRBJ2-2; a weak D match, TRBD1 (5 bases). Trimming shortened V by 5 bases and J by 4 bases, and 14 bases separated the two germline ends. There are 15 residues in the CDR3. Per the germline V gene, CDR1 is SGHTA and CDR2 is FQGTGA. The chain's CDR3 is CASSPSRVATGELFF. The CDR3, as DNA: TGTGCCAGCAGCCCATCCAGGGTAGCCACCGGGGAGCTGTTTTTT.

This clonotype appeared many times. This could be a read error, since a much larger clone is one nucleotide away. The V gene is TRBV7-2, the J gene TRBJ2-5; 9 nucleotides line up with TRBD1. The ends lost 1 base at V and 11 bases at J; junction bases unmatched: 17. CDR1 and CDR2 from the germline V gene are SGHTA and FQGNSA. The CDR3 contains 17 residues. This chain's CDR3 is CASSLVVGQGRDNEQYF. Here the CDR3 DNA reads TGTGCCAGCAGCTTAGTGGTGGGACAGGGTCGGGACAATGAGCAGTACTTC.

This chain joins TRBV7-3 and TRBJ2-3; the match to TRBD2 covers 8 bases. The J call may be incorrect, as the DNA end agrees better with TRBJ2-7. The CDR3 runs to 19 residues. Germline CDR1 reads SGHTA; CDR2 reads FQGTGA. The CDR3 sequence: CASSSLPLSSGSSLDEQYF. The CDR3 coding sequence is TGTGCCAGCAGCTCCCTTCCCCTATCTAGCGGGTCTTCACTCGACGAGCAGTACTTC.

The CDR3 region has the DNA TGTGCCAGCAGCTCCCAACTAGCGGGAGAAGGTAACATTCAGTACTTC. Amino acids: CASSSQLAGEGNIQYF. The chain recombines TRBV7-2 with TRBJ2-1; 11 nucleotides agree with TRBD2. TRBJ2-4 matches the DNA end more closely, so the J call is doubtful. Germline V CDR1 and CDR2: SGHTA, FQGNSA. CDR3 length equals 16 residues.

The rearrangement uses TRBV12-3 or TRBV12-4 and TRBJ1-1; TRBD1 matches at 7 bases. The length of the CDR3 is 13 residues. J was trimmed by 7 bases and V by 4 bases; bases with no gene match: 6. CDR3 nucleotides: TGTGCCAGCAGTTGGACAGGATCAGGTGAAGCTTTCTTT. Translating gives CASSWTGSGEAFF.

V is TRBV7-2 and J is TRBJ2-7, with 11 nucleotides matching TRBD2. Germline loops: CDR1 SGHTA, CDR2 FQGNSA. This CDR3 contains 15 residues. With V trimmed by 1 base and J by 3 bases, 2 bases remained unmatched. The CDR3 coding sequence is TGTGCCAGCAGCTTAGATGGGACTAGCGGCTACGAGCAGTACTTC. Amino acids: CASSLDGTSGYEQYF.

This clonotype was found many times. The genes are TRBV7-2 and TRBJ2-3; 9 nucleotides align to TRBD2. This CDR3 region has 15 residues. Germline loops: CDR1 SGHTA, CDR2 FQGNSA. V was pared by 5 bases and J by 4 bases, with 7 bases of the junction left unmatched. The CDR3 nucleotides read TGTGCCAGCAGCGGACAAGCGGGAGGAGCAGATACGCAGTATTTT. Its protein is CASSGQAGGADTQYF.

This clonotype was counted at least ten times. The J gene is TRBJ2-1, the V gene TRBV9; TRBD2 matches 8 bases. This CDR3 is 13 amino acids long. From germline, CDR1 is SGDLS and CDR2 YYNGEE. After removal of 3 bases from V and 6 bases from J, the junction contained 2 bases not matched to a gene. The CDR3 sequence: CASSGTSGNEQFF. CDR3 nucleotides: TGTGCCAGCAGCGGTACTAGCGGCAATGAGCAGTTCTTC.

The chain links TRBV27 to TRBJ2-4; D not certain. The DNA end favors TRBJ2-5, so the J call may be wrong. Germline values: CDR1 MNHEY, CDR2 SMNVEV (reference sequence). The length of the CDR3 is 13 residues. The CDR3 is CASSLDQVSTQYF. CDR3 in DNA: TGTGCCAGCAGTTTAGACCAAGTATCGACCCAGTACTTC.

This clonotype is termed medium-sized. The chain joins TRBV11-2 to TRBJ1-6; 7 bases map to TRBD1. The V gene end was trimmed by 5 bases and the J gene end by 8 bases; junction bases not matched to a gene: 6. The CDR3 is 14 amino acids. CDR1 is SGHAT, CDR2 FQNNGV, per germline. In DNA form, the CDR3 reads TGTGCCAGCAGCACGACAGGGCGCGATTCACCCCTCCACTTT. This encodes CASSTTGRDSPLHF. The full variable domain, with the rest looked up from reference TRBV11-2 and TRBJ1-6, is EAGVAQSPRYKIIEKRQSVAFWCNPISGHATLYWYQQILGQGPKLLIQFQNNGVVDDSQLPKDRFSAERLKGVDSTLKIQPAKLEDSAVYLCASSTTGRDSPLHFGNGTRLTVT.